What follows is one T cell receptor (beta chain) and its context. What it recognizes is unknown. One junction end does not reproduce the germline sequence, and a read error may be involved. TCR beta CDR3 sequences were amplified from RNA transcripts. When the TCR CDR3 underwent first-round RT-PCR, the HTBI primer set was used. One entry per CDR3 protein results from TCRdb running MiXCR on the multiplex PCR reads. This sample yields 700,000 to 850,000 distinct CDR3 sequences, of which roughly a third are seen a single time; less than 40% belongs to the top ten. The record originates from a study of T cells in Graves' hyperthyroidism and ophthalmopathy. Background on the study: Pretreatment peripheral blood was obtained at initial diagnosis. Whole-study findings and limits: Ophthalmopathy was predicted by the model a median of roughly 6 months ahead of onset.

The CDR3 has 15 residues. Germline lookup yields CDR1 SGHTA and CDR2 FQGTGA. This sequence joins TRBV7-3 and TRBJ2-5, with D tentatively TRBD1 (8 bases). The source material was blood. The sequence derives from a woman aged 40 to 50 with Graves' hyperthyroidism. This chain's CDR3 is CAGSSQGQGGETQYF. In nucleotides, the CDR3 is TGTGCCGGCAGTTCCCAAGGACAGGGAGGGGAGACCCAGTACTTC.